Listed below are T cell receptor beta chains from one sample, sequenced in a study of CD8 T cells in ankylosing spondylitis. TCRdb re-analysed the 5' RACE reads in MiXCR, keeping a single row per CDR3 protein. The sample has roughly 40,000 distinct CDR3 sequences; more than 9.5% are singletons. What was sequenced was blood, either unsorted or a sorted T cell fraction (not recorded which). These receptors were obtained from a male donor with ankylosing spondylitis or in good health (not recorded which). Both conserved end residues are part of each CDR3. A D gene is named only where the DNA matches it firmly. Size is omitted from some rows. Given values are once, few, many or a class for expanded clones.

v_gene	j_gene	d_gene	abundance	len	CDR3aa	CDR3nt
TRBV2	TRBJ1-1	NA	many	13	CASSEVGNTEAFF	TGTGCCAGCAGTGAGGTAGGAAACACTGAAGCTTTCTTT
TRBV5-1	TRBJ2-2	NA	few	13	CASSWRDTGELFF	TGCGCCAGCAGCTGGCGGGACACCGGGGAGCTGTTTTTT
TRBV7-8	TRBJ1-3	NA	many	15	CASSLGGSSGNTIYF	TGTGCCAGCAGCTTAGGAGGGAGCTCTGGAAACACCATATATTTT
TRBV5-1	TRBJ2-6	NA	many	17	CASTLVSGRSGANVLTF	TGCGCCAGCACCTTGGTGTCAGGGCGGTCTGGGGCCAACGTCCTGACTTTC
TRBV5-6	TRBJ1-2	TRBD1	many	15	CASSLGTGGRNGYTF	TGTGCCAGCAGCCTCGGGACAGGGGGCCGAAATGGCTACACCTTC
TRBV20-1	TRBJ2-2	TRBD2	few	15	CSARDAGGPPGELFF	TGCAGTGCTAGAGACGCGGGGGGGCCCCCCGGGGAGCTGTTTTTT
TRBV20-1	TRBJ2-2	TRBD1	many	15	CSASPGTGSTGELFF	TGCAGTGCTAGCCCCGGGACAGGGAGCACCGGGGAGCTGTTTTTT
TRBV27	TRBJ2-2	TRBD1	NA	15	CASSFLDRGTGELFF	TGTGCCAGCAGTTTTCTGGACAGGGGCACCGGGGAGCTGTTTTTT
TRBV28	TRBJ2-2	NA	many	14	CASSLRQTNGELFF	TGTGCCAGCAGTTTGAGGCAGACAAACGGGGAGCTGTTTTTT
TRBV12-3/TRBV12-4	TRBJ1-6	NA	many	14	CASSLGAADSPLHF	TGTGCCAGCAGTTTGGGGGCGGCTGATTCACCCCTCCACTTT
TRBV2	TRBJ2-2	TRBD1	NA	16	CASSDRGIRNTGELFF	TGTGCCAGCAGTGACAGGGGGATACGGAACACCGGGGAGCTGTTTTTT
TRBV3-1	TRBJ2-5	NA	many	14	CASSQDLIQETQYF	TGTGCCAGCAGCCAAGATCTAATCCAAGAGACCCAGTACTTC
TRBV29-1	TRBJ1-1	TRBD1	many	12	CSGRQGETEAFF	TGCAGCGGAAGACAGGGAGAGACTGAAGCTTTCTTT
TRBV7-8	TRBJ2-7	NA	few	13	CASSFGIGYEQYF	TGTGCCAGCAGCTTCGGGATTGGCTACGAGCAGTACTTC
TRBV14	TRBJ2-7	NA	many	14	CASSQEFMGHEQYF	TGTGCCAGCAGCCAAGAATTTATGGGACACGAGCAGTACTTC
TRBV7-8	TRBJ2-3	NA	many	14	CASSPQWSTDTQYF	TGTGCCAGCAGCCCACAATGGAGCACAGATACGCAGTATTTT
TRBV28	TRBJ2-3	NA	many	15	CASSWDPGAPDTQYF	TGTGCCAGCAGTTGGGATCCGGGGGCGCCCGATACGCAGTATTTT
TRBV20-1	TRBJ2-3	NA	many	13	CSAASFIPGAQYF	TGCAGTGCTGCCTCCTTCATTCCGGGGGCGCAGTATTTT
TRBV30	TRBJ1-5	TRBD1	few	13	CAWSGRGDQPQHF	TGTGCCTGGAGTGGCAGGGGGGATCAGCCCCAGCATTTT
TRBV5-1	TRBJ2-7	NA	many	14	CASSFTRRTYEQYF	TGCGCCAGCAGCTTTACCCGGAGAACCTACGAGCAGTACTTC
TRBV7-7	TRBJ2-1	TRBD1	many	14	CASSPRQGDNEQFF	TGTGCCAGCAGCCCCCGACAGGGTGACAATGAGCAGTTCTTC
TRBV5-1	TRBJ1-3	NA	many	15	CASSLGSPSGNTIYF	TGCGCCAGCAGCTTGGGGAGCCCCTCTGGAAACACCATATATTTT
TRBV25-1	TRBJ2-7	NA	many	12	CATLDRLYEQYF	TGTGCCACCTTGGACAGACTCTACGAGCAGTACTTC
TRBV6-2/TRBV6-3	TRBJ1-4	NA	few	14	CASSFPEGGEKLFF	TGTGCCAGCAGTTTCCCAGAAGGGGGAGAAAAACTGTTTTTT
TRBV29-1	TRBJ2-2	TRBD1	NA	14	CSVEAGQVTGELFF	TGCAGCGTTGAAGCTGGACAGGTCACCGGGGAGCTGTTTTTT
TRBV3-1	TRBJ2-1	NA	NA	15	CASSQDSASYNEQFF	TGTGCCAGCAGCCAAGATAGCGCTTCCTACAATGAGCAGTTCTTC
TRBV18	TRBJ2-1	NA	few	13	CASSPSRANEQFF	TGTGCCAGCTCACCCAGCAGGGCAAATGAGCAGTTCTTC
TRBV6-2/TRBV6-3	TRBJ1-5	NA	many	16	CASSYGTQHSNQPQHF	TGTGCCAGCAGTTACGGGACTCAGCATAGCAATCAGCCCCAGCATTTT
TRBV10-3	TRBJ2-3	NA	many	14	CAIRNVGSTDTQYF	TGTGCCATCAGAAATGTGGGGTCCACAGATACGCAGTATTTT
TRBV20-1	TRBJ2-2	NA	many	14	CSAKSSTNTGELFF	TGCAGTGCTAAATCCTCTACGAACACCGGGGAGCTGTTTTTT
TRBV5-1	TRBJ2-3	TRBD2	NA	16	CVSSLIGGYEGDTQYF	TGCGTCAGCAGCTTGATCGGGGGGTATGAAGGAGATACGCAGTATTTT
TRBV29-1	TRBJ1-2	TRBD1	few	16	CSVEQYNLRQGRGYTF	TGCAGCGTTGAACAATACAACCTACGACAGGGTAGGGGCTACACCTTC
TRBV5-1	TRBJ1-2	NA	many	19	CASSFGQHANYGYDRGYTF	TGCGCCAGCAGCTTCGGCCAGCATGCTAACTATGGCTACGATCGTGGCTACACCTTC
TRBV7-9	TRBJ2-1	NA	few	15	CASSFSTTTSSEQFF	TGTGCCAGCAGCTTTTCGACAACCACCAGCAGTGAGCAGTTCTTC
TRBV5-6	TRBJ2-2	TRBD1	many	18	CASSLALRMGQGSGELFF	TGTGCCAGCAGCTTGGCCCTCCGGATGGGACAGGGATCCGGGGAGCTGTTTTTT
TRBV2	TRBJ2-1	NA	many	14	CASSERTTSNEQFF	TGTGCCAGCAGTGAAAGGACGACTAGTAATGAGCAGTTCTTC
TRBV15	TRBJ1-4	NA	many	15	CATSRDAGVGEKLFF	TGTGCCACCAGCAGAGATGCCGGGGTCGGTGAAAAACTGTTTTTT